These 22 T cell receptor beta chains were sequenced from one sample in a study of response to subunit inactivated influenza vaccine. From the RT-PCR reads, TCRdb called clonotypes with MiXCR, one entry per CDR3 protein. The sample contains more than 450,000 distinct CDR3 sequences, approximately 7.7% of which appear only once. Material: PBMCs from blood, obtained approximately 25 months after vaccination. These receptors originate from a man in his fifties or sixties who received an inactivated influenza vaccine.

The sample holds many counts of this clonotype. The chain carries TRBV20-1 and TRBJ1-1; D ambiguous. Trimming cost V 5 bases and J 4 bases, with 14 bases left between them. Germline V gene data show CDR1 as DFQATT and CDR2 as SNEGSKA (reference sequence). The CDR3 contains 13 residues. In DNA, the CDR3 is TGCAGTGCTCCAAAGAGGTCACGCACTGAAGCTTTCTTT. This translates into CSAPKRSRTEAFF.

This clonotype was found a few times. The chain uses TRBV7-9 and TRBJ2-4, with unresolved D. The CDR3 is 14 amino acids. V was trimmed by 5 bases and J by 6 bases, leaving 14 bases between them. The germline V gene has CDR1 SEHNR and CDR2 FQNEAQ (reference sequence). DNA of the CDR3: TGTGCCAGCAGCAATAACTGGTCCGGAAACATTCAGTACTTC. This sequence encodes CASSNNWSGNIQYF.

This clonotype has more than one count but fewer than ten. This chain joins TRBV5-1 and TRBJ2-6, with TRBD1 matching over 8 bases. The germline CDR1 and CDR2 sequences are SGHRS and YFSETQ. The V gene end was trimmed by 4 bases and the J gene end by 4 bases; junction bases not matched to a gene: 4. This CDR3 region has 15 residues. The CDR3 nucleotides are TGCGCCAGCAGCCCCAGGGGGCCCGGGGCCAACGTCCTGACTTTC. It translates to CASSPRGPGANVLTF.

The rearrangement uses TRBV11-2 and TRBJ2-7; perhaps TRBD2 as D (5 bases). The V end lost 4 bases, the J end lost 1 base, and 11 bases lay between the germline ends. This CDR3 is built from 14 residues. Per germline, CDR1 SGHAT and CDR2 FQNNGV. The CDR3 protein is CASSSDWRSYEQYF. CDR3 nucleotides: TGTGCCAGCAGCTCGGACTGGAGGTCCTACGAGCAGTACTTC.

A few counts support this clonotype. The rearrangement joins TRBV3-1 to TRBJ1-5; D not certain. V lost 2 bases and J 9 bases, leaving 17 bases between the germline ends. This CDR3 comprises 15 residues. CDR1 is LGHDT and CDR2 is YNNKEL in the germline V gene (reference sequence). DNA of the CDR3: TGTGCCAGCAGCCAAATGATGGGGTCTTCCGGGCCCCAGCATTTT. Its protein product is CASSQMMGSSGPQHF.

A few counts support this clonotype. The V and J genes are TRBV12-3 or TRBV12-4 and TRBJ2-1, with D perhaps matching TRBD1 (6 bases). The CDR3 has 14 amino acids. Trimming removed 8 bases from V and 9 bases from J, with 20 bases in between. This CDR3 reads CASSPGAGVGEQFF. CDR3 DNA sequence: TGTGCCAGCTCCCCAGGGGCCGGTGTCGGTGAGCAGTTCTTC.

This clonotype was detected ten times or more. This chain uses TRBV27 with TRBJ2-3, with TRBD2 as a possible D gene (5 bases). Trimming left V 3 bases short and J 0 bases short, with 7 bases between. The CDR3 has 14 residues. Germline lookup yields CDR1 MNHEY and CDR2 SMNVEV (reference sequence). The CDR3 loop reads CASSFAGSTDTQYF. CDR3 bases: TGTGCCAGCAGTTTTGCGGGCAGCACAGATACGCAGTATTTT.

The chain employs TRBV13 and TRBJ2-7, with 8 bases matching TRBD2. CDR1 and CDR2 (germline): PRHDT, FYEKMQ (reference sequence). The CDR3 runs to 15 residues. J gave up 2 bases and V 0 bases, and 3 bases lay outside the gene matches. In DNA form, the CDR3 reads TGTGCCAGCAGCTTAGGAGCAGCGGGAGCCTACGAGCAGTACTTC. Translation gives CASSLGAAGAYEQYF.

V and J are TRBV5-5 and TRBJ2-1; 9 bases are a match to TRBD2. This CDR3 comprises 15 residues. Germline V CDR1 and CDR2: SGHKS, YYEKEE (reference sequence). After removal of 3 bases from V and 8 bases from J, the junction contained 9 bases not matched to a gene. CDR3 in DNA: TGTGCCAGCAGCTCAAGAGCGGGAGGCAGCTATGAGCAGTTCTTC. Protein sequence: CASSSRAGGSYEQFF.

This clonotype was detected only a few times. The chain has TRBV27 and TRBJ2-3, with 7 nucleotides matching TRBD1. The CDR3 loop spans 15 amino acids. The V and J ends lost 4 bases and 2 bases, in that order; junction bases with no gene match: 6. Germline-derived CDR1 and CDR2 are MNHEY and SMNVEV (reference sequence). The CDR3 region has the DNA TGTGCCAGCAGTTCGCGGACAGGTTACACAGATACGCAGTATTTT. Amino acids: CASSSRTGYTDTQYF.

There are many counts of this clonotype. The rearrangement links TRBV7-2 to TRBJ2-7; a weak D match, TRBD2 (5 bases). Germline V gene data show CDR1 as SGHTA and CDR2 as FQGNSA. Trimming removed 4 bases at V and 2 bases at J, with 9 bases between. This CDR3 is built from 13 residues. CDR3 residues: CASSSAGPYEQYF. The CDR3 nucleotides read TGTGCCAGCAGCTCCGCGGGCCCCTACGAGCAGTACTTC.

This clonotype was observed at least ten times. The CDR3 spells CASSLVASYEQYF. As DNA, the CDR3 is TGTGCCAGCAGTTTAGTGGCGTCCTACGAGCAGTACTTC. The chain recombines TRBV12-3 or TRBV12-4 with TRBJ2-7; D gene uncertain. This CDR3 region has 13 residues. Trimming took 1 base from V and 1 from J, leaving 5 bases between them.

This clonotype was observed many times. The chain carries TRBV4-1 and TRBJ2-3; D remains ambiguous. CDR3 size: 14 residues. The germline gives CDR1 MGHRA, CDR2 YSYEKL. V was cut by 1 base and J by 2 bases, with 7 bases left in between. Written as DNA, the CDR3 is TGCGCCAGCAGCCAAGTTTTGCCCACAGATACGCAGTATTTT. Encoded protein: CASSQVLPTDTQYF.

This clonotype turned up a few times. This sequence joins TRBV6-2 or TRBV6-3 and TRBJ1-5; tentative D call: TRBD1 (5 bases). The V gene's germline CDR1 is MNHEY and CDR2 SVGEGT. The CDR3 is made up of 15 amino acids. Between the trimmed V and J ends, which lost 4 bases and 0 bases, there was a span of 10 bases. The CDR3 DNA reads as TGTGCCAGCAGTTGGGGACTGGATAGCAATCAGCCCCAGCATTTT. It codes for CASSWGLDSNQPQHF.

This clonotype was observed a few times. The chain combines TRBV4-3 with TRBJ1-6; tentative D call: TRBD1 (6 bases). V lost 4 bases and J lost 8, with 15 bases in between. The CDR3 runs to 15 residues. Germline lookup yields CDR1 LGHNA and CDR2 YSLEER. CDR3 in amino acids: CASSLSGRGDSPLHF. The CDR3 bases are TGCGCCAGCAGCCTTTCGGGCAGGGGTGATTCACCCCTCCACTTT.

CDR3: CASSFKRQETQYF. Here the CDR3 DNA reads TGTGCCAGCAGTTTTAAGCGTCAAGAGACCCAGTACTTC. The chain combines TRBV12-3 or TRBV12-4 with TRBJ2-5; D not resolved. The CDR3 extends over 13 amino acids. V lost 3 bases to trimming and J lost 2 bases, with 7 bases between them.

This clonotype was counted between two and nine times. The chain joins TRBV20-1 to TRBJ1-1, with TRBD1 as a possible D gene (6 bases). The CDR3 extends over 12 amino acids. Germline CDR1 and CDR2: DFQATT and SNEGSKA (reference sequence). V was cut by 3 bases and J by 3 bases, with 8 bases left in between. The CDR3 loop reads CSARGGHTEAFF. The CDR3 region has the DNA TGCAGTGCTAGGGGGGGGCACACTGAAGCTTTCTTT.

A few counts support this clonotype. V and J are TRBV5-1 and TRBJ1-6; D gene uncertain. The CDR3 runs 16 residues. Per germline, CDR1 SGHRS and CDR2 YFSETQ. V lost 0 bases and J 1 base, leaving 8 bases between the germline ends. The CDR3 spells CASSLDSGSYNSPLHF. The CDR3 bases are TGCGCCAGCAGCTTGGATTCCGGTTCCTATAATTCACCCCTCCACTTT.

The CDR3 sequence: CASSQDWAGRMGEQYF. The CDR3 DNA is TGTGCCAGCAGCCAAGATTGGGCCGGGAGAATGGGCGAGCAGTACTTC. The chain employs TRBV3-1 and TRBJ2-7; D possibly corresponds to TRBD2 (6 bases). This CDR3 comprises 16 residues. Germline values: CDR1 LGHDT, CDR2 YNNKEL (reference sequence). Trimming took off 0 bases at V and 6 bases at J, with 18 bases between the two ends.

This clonotype was seen repeatedly, ten times or more. The chain is built from TRBV4-1 and TRBJ1-2, with D possibly being TRBD1 (6 bases). The V end lost 1 base, the J end lost 4 bases, and 13 bases lay between the germline ends. The CDR3 extends over 15 amino acids. Germline values: CDR1 MGHRA, CDR2 YSYEKL. CDR3 bases: TGCGCCAGCAGCCAAGTCGGGGGCCGTGCCTATGGCTACACCTTC. Protein product: CASSQVGGRAYGYTF.

This clonotype was observed a few times. The rearrangement joins TRBV6-5 to TRBJ2-7; 7 nucleotides line up with TRBD1. The junction had 10 bases not matched to a gene; V was cut back by 0 bases and J by 8 bases. Germline V CDR1 and CDR2: MNHEY, SVGAGI. The length of the CDR3 is 15 residues. CDR3 amino acids: CASSYSGQFLRKQYF. The CDR3 DNA sequence: TGTGCCAGCAGTTACTCGGGACAGTTCCTACGAAAGCAGTACTTC.

In its sample, this clonotype was seen many times. The V gene is TRBV20-1, the J gene TRBJ2-3; D remains unclear. With 0 bases removed from V and 5 bases from J, the gap between germline ends came to 6 bases. The CDR3 sequence is 12 residues long. Germline V gene data show CDR1 as DFQATT and CDR2 as SNEGSKA (reference sequence). This chain's CDR3 is CSARDLGDTQYF. The CDR3 DNA follows: TGCAGTGCTAGAGATCTGGGAGATACGCAGTATTTT.